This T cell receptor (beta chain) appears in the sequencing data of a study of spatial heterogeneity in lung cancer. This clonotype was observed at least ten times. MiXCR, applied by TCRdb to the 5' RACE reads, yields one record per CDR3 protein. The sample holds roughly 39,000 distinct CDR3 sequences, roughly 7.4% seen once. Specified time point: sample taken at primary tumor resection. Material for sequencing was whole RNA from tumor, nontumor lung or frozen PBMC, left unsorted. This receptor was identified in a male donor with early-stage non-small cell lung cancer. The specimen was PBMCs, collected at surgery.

CDR3 coding DNA: TGTGCCTGGACCGACAGTAACTATGGCTACACCTTC. Its protein product is CAWTDSNYGYTF. The genes are TRBV30 and TRBJ1-2, with a possible D match to TRBD1 (5 bases). Trimming removed 4 bases from V and 1 base from J, with 7 bases in between. Germline loops: CDR1 GTSNPN, CDR2 SVGIG (reference sequence). The CDR3 totals 12 residues.